These 21 T cell receptor beta chains originate from one sample sequenced in a study of T cells in Graves' hyperthyroidism and ophthalmopathy. Researchers took RNA transcripts and amplified the TCR beta CDR3 regions from them. In the first-round RT-PCR of the TCR CDR3, the HTBI primer set was used. In TCRdb, the multiplex PCR reads were re-called with MiXCR into one record per CDR3 protein. The table lists about 540,000 distinct CDR3 sequences, 46% of them singletons, with around 7.7% in the top ten. The sequencing sample was made of peripheral blood or thyroid tissue (not recorded which). The receptors stem from a woman under 30 with Graves' hyperthyroidism.

This clonotype has a count of ten or more. This chain joins TRBV11-2 and TRBJ1-2, with 7 nucleotides matching TRBD1. J was trimmed by 2 bases and V by 2 bases; bases with no gene match: 5. This CDR3 region has 15 residues. Looked up from germline, CDR1 is SGHAT and CDR2 is FQNNGV. The CDR3 loop reads CASSLSRGANYGYTF. The CDR3 DNA sequence: TGTGCCAGCAGCTTAAGCAGGGGGGCGAACTATGGCTACACCTTC.

As concerns this clonotype: One junction end does not reproduce the germline sequence, and a read error may be involved. This chain joins TRBV7-7 and TRBJ2-7; 16 positions agree with TRBD2. The CDR3 consists of 19 residues. The germline V gene encodes CDR1 SSHAT and CDR2 FNYEAQ (reference sequence). The DNA of the CDR3 is TGTGCTAGCAGCTTAGGCGCCGGGACTAGCGGGAGGGCCGGGAACGAGCAGTACTTC. This sequence encodes CASSLGAGTSGRAGNEQYF.

There are many counts of this clonotype. Likely a read error: the CDR3 ends without its conserved phenylalanine or tryptophan. Because the CDR3's place on the DNA is in doubt, the DNA is left out and the CDR3 is given as listed by TCRdb. V is TRBV9 and J is TRBJ2-7; TRBD1, as called in the table, went unchecked against the DNA. Germline V lookup: CDR1 SGDLS, CDR2 YYNGEE. The CDR3 has 11 residues if both end residues are counted. The CDR3 here is CASSAYWANCP.

This clonotype has at least ten counts. The chain couples TRBV7-9 to TRBJ1-1; no definite D call. V dropped 0 bases and J dropped 1 base, with 9 bases sitting between them. The CDR3 consists of 15 residues. The germline CDR1 and CDR2 sequences are SEHNR and FQNEAQ (reference sequence). The CDR3 nucleotides read TGTGCCAGCAGCTTAGCCGTAGGGTGGAACACTGAAGCTTTCTTT. It encodes CASSLAVGWNTEAFF.

This clonotype has a single count. The chain has TRBV5-4 and TRBJ2-7, with 11 nucleotides matching TRBD2. This CDR3 has 13 amino acids. V was clipped by 4 bases and J by 9 bases; unmatched bases: 6. The germline CDR1 and CDR2 sequences are SGHNT and YYREEE (reference sequence). CDR3 protein: CASSTGTSGWQYF. For the CDR3, the DNA is TGTGCCAGCAGCACCGGGACTAGCGGTTGGCAGTACTTC.

V is TRBV29-1 and J is TRBJ1-5; 7 nucleotides agree with TRBD1. Trimming took 5 bases from V and 3 from J; bases not matched to a gene: 7. The CDR3 runs to 14 residues. Looked up from germline, CDR1 is SQVTM and CDR2 is ANQGSEA. DNA of the CDR3: TGCAGCGTTTCCGGGACAGCCAACAATCAGCCCCAGCATTTT. This encodes CSVSGTANNQPQHF.

This clonotype was seen many times. The chain joins TRBV7-8 to TRBJ1-1; 7 bases map to TRBD1. CDR3 length: 16 residues. J gave up 5 bases and V 4 bases, and 13 bases lay outside the gene matches. Germline CDR1 and CDR2: SGHVS and FQNEAQ. The CDR3 DNA reads TGTGCCAGCAGCTACGAGACAGGGAAAACGGGGACTGAAGCTTTCTTT. Its protein is CASSYETGKTGTEAFF.

J is TRBJ2-5 and V is TRBV12-3 or TRBV12-4; TRBD1 agrees at 7 bases. The CDR3 runs 14 residues. The V segment lost 2 bases and the J segment 9 bases; nucleotides outside the gene matches: 9. The CDR3 coding sequence is TGTGCCAGCAGTTTACGGAGACAGGGCGAGCCCCAGTACTTC. Translating gives CASSLRRQGEPQYF.

The chain couples TRBV14 to TRBJ1-3; no clear D gene. The CDR3 runs 17 residues. V dropped 0 bases and J dropped 0 bases, with 12 bases sitting between them. CDR1 SGHDN and CDR2 FVKESK come from the germline V gene. The CDR3 here is CASSQDDTYISGNTIYF. The CDR3 DNA is TGTGCCAGCAGCCAAGATGATACTTACATCTCTGGAAACACCATATATTTT.

The CDR3 bases are TGTGCCAGCAGCTTAGGGGAATGGGTCGAGACCCAGTACTTC. Its protein product is CASSLGEWVETQYF. The V call is TRBV7-8, the J call TRBJ2-5; D unresolved. V lost 1 base, J lost 5 bases, and 11 bases lay in between. The V gene's germline CDR1 is SGHVS and CDR2 FQNEAQ. This CDR3 spans 14 amino acids.

The chain has TRBV29-1 and TRBJ1-1; the match to TRBD1 covers 7 bases. The length of the CDR3 is 11 residues. With 7 bases clipped from V and 4 bases from J, the junction kept 3 bases outside the gene matches. The germline V gene has CDR1 SQVTM and CDR2 ANQGSEA. The CDR3 DNA reads as TGCAGCGAACAGGGGCTCACTGAAGCTTTCTTT. It is translated as CSEQGLTEAFF.

This rearrangement joins TRBV6-5 to TRBJ2-5, with 11 bases matching TRBD2. V was clipped by 6 bases and J by 7 bases; unmatched bases: 7. CDR3 length equals 14 residues. Looked up from germline, CDR1 is MNHEY and CDR2 is SVGAGI. CDR3 sequence: CASSSTSGIRTQYF. The CDR3 bases are TGTGCCAGCAGCTCGACTAGCGGGATTCGGACCCAGTACTTC.

The chain recombines TRBV30 with TRBJ2-7; weak D call: TRBD2 (5 bases). Germline V gene lookup returns CDR1 GTSNPN and CDR2 SVGIG (reference sequence). The CDR3 is 13 amino acids. V was shortened by 0 bases and J by 5 bases, with 11 bases between the two germline ends. The CDR3 nucleotides are TGTGCCTGGAGTGTACTCAGAGGGAACGAGCAGTACTTC. Translation: CAWSVLRGNEQYF.

In its sample, this clonotype was seen a few times. The V and J genes are TRBV6-6 and TRBJ2-2, with D unresolved. The germline CDR1 and CDR2 sequences are MNHNY and SVGAGI (reference sequence). V was trimmed by 7 bases and J by 8 bases, leaving 8 bases between them. The CDR3 consists of 11 residues. The CDR3 DNA is TGTGCCAGCAAGGTATCAGGGGAGCTGTTTTTT. It encodes CASKVSGELFF.

At least ten counts were recorded for this clonotype. The V and J genes are TRBV2 and TRBJ1-1, with D possibly matching TRBD1 (5 bases). The CDR3 is 12 residues long. Germline CDR1 is SNHLY and CDR2 is FYNNEI. Trimming shortened V by 3 bases and J by 5 bases, and 7 bases separated the two germline ends. The DNA for the CDR3 is TGTGCCAGCAGTGAGGGGGGGACTGAAGCTTTCTTT. It codes for CASSEGGTEAFF.

The rearrangement joins TRBV2 to TRBJ2-7; D is unclear. The germline V gene has CDR1 SNHLY and CDR2 FYNNEI. The ends were cut back, 1 base at V and 3 bases at J, with 10 bases in the middle. The CDR3 is made up of 14 amino acids. The CDR3 loop is CASSEDLAYYEQYF. The CDR3 DNA follows: TGTGCCAGCAGTGAAGATCTGGCTTACTACGAGCAGTACTTC.

The chain carries TRBV2 and TRBJ2-3; either TRBD1 or TRBD2 may fit D (5 bases each). The length of the CDR3 is 13 residues. CDR1 SNHLY and CDR2 FYNNEI come from the germline V gene. V lost 3 bases and J 5 bases, leaving 9 bases between the germline ends. The DNA for the CDR3 is TGTGCCAGCAGTGACGGGGCAGGAGATACGCAGTATTTT. Protein: CASSDGAGDTQYF.

This clonotype came up a few times. The chain is built from TRBV4-1 and TRBJ1-1; D unresolved. Germline CDR1 and CDR2: MGHRA and YSYEKL. This CDR3 has 18 amino acids. The V end was cut by 4 bases, the J end by 1 base, with 22 bases between. The CDR3 coding sequence is TGCGCCAGCAGCCGCTTTGACTTGTGGGTGACCCCGAACACTGAAGCTTTCTTT. Its protein is CASSRFDLWVTPNTEAFF.

J is TRBJ2-2 and V is TRBV6-4, with D tentatively TRBD1 or TRBD2 (5 bases each). Germline V gives CDR1 MRHNA, CDR2 SNTAGT. This CDR3 contains 12 residues. V dropped 7 bases and J dropped 5 bases, with 8 bases sitting between them. The CDR3 is CASIGATGELFF. The CDR3 DNA is TGTGCCAGCATCGGGGCAACCGGGGAGCTGTTTTTT.

This chain uses TRBV29-1 with TRBJ1-2; D is perhaps TRBD1 (6 bases). Germline assignment: CDR1 SQVTM and CDR2 ANQGSEA. The CDR3 covers 14 residues. V was shortened by 2 bases and J by 3 bases, with 13 bases between the two germline ends. Written as DNA, the CDR3 is TGCAGCGTTGAAAAACGGGGACAAGACTATGGCTACACCTTC. Amino acid sequence: CSVEKRGQDYGYTF. The full variable domain, rest sourced from reference TRBV29-1 and TRBJ1-2, is SAVISQKPSRDICQRGTSLTIQCQVDSQVTMMFWYRQQPGQSLTLIATANQGSEATYESGFVIDKFPISRPNLTFSTLTVSNMSPEDSSIYLCSVEKRGQDYGYTFGSGTRLTVV.

The rearrangement links TRBV4-2 to TRBJ1-5, with D possibly being TRBD1 (5 bases). The ends were cut back, 0 bases at V and 0 bases at J, with 12 bases in the middle. Germline V lookup: CDR1 LGHNA, CDR2 YNFKEQ. This CDR3 region has 17 residues. The CDR3 DNA reads TGTGCCAGCAGCCAAGATTCTCACAGGATTAGCAATCAGCCCCAGCATTTT. It codes for CASSQDSHRISNQPQHF.